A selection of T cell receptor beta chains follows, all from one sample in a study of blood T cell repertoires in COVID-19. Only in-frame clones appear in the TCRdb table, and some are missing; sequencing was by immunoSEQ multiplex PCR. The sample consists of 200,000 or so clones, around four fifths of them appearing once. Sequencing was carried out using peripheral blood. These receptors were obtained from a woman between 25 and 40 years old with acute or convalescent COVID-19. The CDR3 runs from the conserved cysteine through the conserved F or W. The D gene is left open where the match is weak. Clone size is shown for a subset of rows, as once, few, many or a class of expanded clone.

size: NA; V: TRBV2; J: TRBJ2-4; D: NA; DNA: TGTGCCAGCATTTTCCAGGGCAGGGATCACATTCAGTACTTC; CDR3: CASIFQGRDHIQYF
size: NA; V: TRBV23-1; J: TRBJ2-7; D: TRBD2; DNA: TGCGCCAGCAGTCTCCCGGGACTAGCGGGAGGCCGGTATGAGCAGTACTTC; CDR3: CASSLPGLAGGRYEQYF
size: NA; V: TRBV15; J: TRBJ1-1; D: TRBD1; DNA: TGTGCCACCAGCCGAGGCCGGGACAGGGATACTGAAGCTTTCTTT; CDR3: CATSRGRDRDTEAFF
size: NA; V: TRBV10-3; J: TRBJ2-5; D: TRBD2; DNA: TGTGCCATCAGGTCTAGCGGGAGGGAAGGGGAGACCCAGTACTTC; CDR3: CAIRSSGREGETQYF
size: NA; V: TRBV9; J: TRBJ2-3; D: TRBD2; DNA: TGTGCCAGCAGCGTAGTTGAGCGGGGGCGCACAGATACGCAGTATTTT; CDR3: CASSVVERGRTDTQYF
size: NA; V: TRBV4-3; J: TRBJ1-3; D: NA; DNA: TGCGCCAGCAGCCGCGGGGGCGCTGGAAACACCATATATTTT; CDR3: CASSRGGAGNTIYF
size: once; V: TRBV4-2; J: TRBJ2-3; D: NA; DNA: TGTGCCAGCAGCCAGGGCTTGACAGATACGCAGTATTTT; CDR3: CASSQGLTDTQYF
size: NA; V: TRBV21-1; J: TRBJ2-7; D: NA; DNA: TGTGCCAGCAGCAAACGGGGGAGCGAGCAGTACTTC; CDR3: CASSKRGSEQYF
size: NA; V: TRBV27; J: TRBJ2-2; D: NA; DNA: TGTGCCAGCAGTTTCCTGCAGGGCCCGAACACCGGGGAGCTGTTTTTT; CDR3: CASSFLQGPNTGELFF
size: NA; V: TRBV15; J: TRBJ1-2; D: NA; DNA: TGTGCCACCAGCAGATTCCGGGACACTGCTAACTATGGCTACACCTTC; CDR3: CATSRFRDTANYGYTF
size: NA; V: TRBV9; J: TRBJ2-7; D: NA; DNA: TGTGCCAGCAGCGTAGGGCTAGGGGCCTACGAGCAGTACTTC; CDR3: CASSVGLGAYEQYF
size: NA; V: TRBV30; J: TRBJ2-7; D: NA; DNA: TGTGCCGGCCGGGACTTAGGCTCCTACGAGCAGTACTTC; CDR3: CAGRDLGSYEQYF
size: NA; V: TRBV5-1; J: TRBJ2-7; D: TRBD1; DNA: TGCGCCAGCAGCCCGGGACAGGGATGGTACGAGCAGTACTTC; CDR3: CASSPGQGWYEQYF
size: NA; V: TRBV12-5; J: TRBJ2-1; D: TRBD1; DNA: TGTGCTAGTGGTTTGAACAGGGGCCTTACCTACAATGAGCAGTTCTTC; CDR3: CASGLNRGLTYNEQFF
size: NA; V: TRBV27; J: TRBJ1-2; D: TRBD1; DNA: TGTGCCAGCAGATTAGCGACAGGGGGCTATGGCTACACCTTC; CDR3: CASRLATGGYGYTF
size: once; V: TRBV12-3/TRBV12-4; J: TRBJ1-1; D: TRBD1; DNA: TGTGCCAGCAGTCTCCGGACAGGGAGAGCTTTCTTT; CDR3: CASSLRTGRAFF
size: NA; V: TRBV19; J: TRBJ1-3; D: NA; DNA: TGTGCCAGTAGTACACTGTCTGGAAACACCATATATTTT; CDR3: CASSTLSGNTIYF
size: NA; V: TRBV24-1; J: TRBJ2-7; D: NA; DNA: TGTGCCACCAGTGATCCAGTCGGCTCAGGGGTCGAGCAGTACTTC; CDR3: CATSDPVGSGVEQYF
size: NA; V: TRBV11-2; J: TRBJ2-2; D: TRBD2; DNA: TGTGCCAGCAGCTCCCCCGGGGGGGCGTTCACCGGGGAGCTGTTTTTT; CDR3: CASSSPGGAFTGELFF
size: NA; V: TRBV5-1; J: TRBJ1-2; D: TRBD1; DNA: TGCGCCAGCAGCTTGGCCCTGGGACAGGGATGGGCTGGCTACACCTTC; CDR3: CASSLALGQGWAGYTF
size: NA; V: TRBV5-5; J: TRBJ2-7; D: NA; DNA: TGTGCCAGCAGCTTGGCGGGAGACGTCAGGCACTTC; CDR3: CASSLAGDVRHF
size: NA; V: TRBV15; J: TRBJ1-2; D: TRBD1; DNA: TGTGCCACCAGCCGGGGACAGCCCAGACTTAACTATGGCTACACCTTC; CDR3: CATSRGQPRLNYGYTF
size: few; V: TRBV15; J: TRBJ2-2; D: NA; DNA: TGTGCCACCAGCAGAGAGGTACAGACCAACACCGGGGAGCTGTTTTTT; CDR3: CATSREVQTNTGELFF
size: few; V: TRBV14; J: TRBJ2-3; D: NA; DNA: TGTGCCAGCAGCCGCAGGGTGACAGATACGCAGTATTTT; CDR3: CASSRRVTDTQYF
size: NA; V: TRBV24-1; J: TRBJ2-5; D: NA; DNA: TGTGCCACCAGTGACCCCGGGAACAGCCAAGAGACCCAGTACTTC; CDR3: CATSDPGNSQETQYF
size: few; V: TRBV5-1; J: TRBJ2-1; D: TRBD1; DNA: TGCGCCAGCGTCCCTGGTCAGGGGGCCCACAATGAGCAGTTCTTC; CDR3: CASVPGQGAHNEQFF
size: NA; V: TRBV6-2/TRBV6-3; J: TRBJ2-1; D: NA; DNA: TGTGCCAGCAGCCGCTCGCCGGGTCCCGATGAGCAGTTCTTC; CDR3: CASSRSPGPDEQFF
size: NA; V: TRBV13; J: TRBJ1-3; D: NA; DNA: TGTGCCAGCACCGTAAGACAGGCGATCTCTGGAAACACCATATATTTT; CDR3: CASTVRQAISGNTIYF
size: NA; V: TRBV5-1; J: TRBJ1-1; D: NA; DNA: TGCGCCAGCAGCTTTAATGGACTGGAGGGAAACACTGAAGCTTTCTTT; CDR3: CASSFNGLEGNTEAFF
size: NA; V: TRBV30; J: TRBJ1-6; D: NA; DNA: TGTGCCTGGACTCAGCAGGGGTACTATAATTCACCCCTCCACTTT; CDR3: CAWTQQGYYNSPLHF
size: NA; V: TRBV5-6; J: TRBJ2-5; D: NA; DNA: TGTGCCAGCAGCTTGACAGTTCTAACAGAGACCCAGTACTTC; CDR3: CASSLTVLTETQYF
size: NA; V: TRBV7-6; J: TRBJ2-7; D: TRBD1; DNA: TGTGCCAGCAGCTTCAGACAGGGGAACGAGCAGTACTTC; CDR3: CASSFRQGNEQYF
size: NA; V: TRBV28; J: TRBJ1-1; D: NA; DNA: TGTGCCAGCAGTTTGGGGGGGTCCACTGAAGCTTTCTTT; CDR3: CASSLGGSTEAFF
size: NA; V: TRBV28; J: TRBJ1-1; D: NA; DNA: TGTGCCAGCGGGGCAGGGCCCATGAACACTGAAGCTTTCTTT; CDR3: CASGAGPMNTEAFF
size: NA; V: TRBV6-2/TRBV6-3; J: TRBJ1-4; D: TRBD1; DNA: TGTGCCAGCAGTTCTCTCCCGGGACAGGGCATTGCTCGGAGTGAAAAACTGTTTTTT; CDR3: CASSSLPGQGIARSEKLFF
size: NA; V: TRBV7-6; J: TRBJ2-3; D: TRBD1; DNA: TGTGCCAGCAGCTTTGCCGGGACAGGGATAACAGATACGCAGTATTTT; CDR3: CASSFAGTGITDTQYF
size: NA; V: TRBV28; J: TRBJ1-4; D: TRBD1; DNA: TGTGCCAGCAGTCGACCGGGACAGGGAGTTGAAAAACTGTTTTTT; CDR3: CASSRPGQGVEKLFF
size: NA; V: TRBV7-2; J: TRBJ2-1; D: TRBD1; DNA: TGTGCCAGCAGCAGATCGGGACAGGGAGGAAGGCAGTTCTTC; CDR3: CASSRSGQGGRQFF
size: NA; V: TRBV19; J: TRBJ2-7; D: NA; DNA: TGTGCCAGTAGTATCCTTGGACAGTCATACGAGCAGTACTTC; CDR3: CASSILGQSYEQYF
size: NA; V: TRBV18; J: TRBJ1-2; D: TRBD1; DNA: TGTGCCAGCTCAGAGACAGGGGTCCTCGTCTATGGCTACACCTTC; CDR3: CASSETGVLVYGYTF
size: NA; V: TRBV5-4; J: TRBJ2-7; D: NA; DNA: TGTGCCAGCAGCCCTGGCGGGCAGACTGCCTACGAGCAGTACTTC; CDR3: CASSPGGQTAYEQYF
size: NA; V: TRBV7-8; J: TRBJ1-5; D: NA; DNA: TGTGCCAGCAGCTTAGCGGCCACCAGTAGCAATCAGCCCCAGCATTTT; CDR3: CASSLAATSSNQPQHF
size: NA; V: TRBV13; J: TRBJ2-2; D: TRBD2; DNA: TGTGCCAGCAGCTTGAATCTCGCGGGGGGGCAGGACACCGGGGAGCTGTTTTTT; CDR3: CASSLNLAGGQDTGELFF
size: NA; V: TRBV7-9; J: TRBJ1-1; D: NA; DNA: TGTGCCAGCAGCTTAGGAAGACGGGGAAGCTACACTGAAGCTTTCTTT; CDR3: CASSLGRRGSYTEAFF
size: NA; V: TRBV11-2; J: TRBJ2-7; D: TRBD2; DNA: TGTGCCAGCAGCTGGACCCCGGGACTAAAATACGAGCAGTACTTC; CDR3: CASSWTPGLKYEQYF
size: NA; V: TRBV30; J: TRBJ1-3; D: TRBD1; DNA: TGTGCCTGGAGCGTCCCGGGACAGGGGGCATGGGGAAACACCATATATTTT; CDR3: CAWSVPGQGAWGNTIYF
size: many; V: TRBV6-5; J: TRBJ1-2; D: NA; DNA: TGTGCCATCAACAATATTCAGGGGATTGGTGGCTACACCTTC; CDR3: CAINNIQGIGGYTF
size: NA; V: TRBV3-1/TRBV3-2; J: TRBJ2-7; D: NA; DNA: TGTGCCAGCAGCCAAATTCGGGGGTTCTCGTTGCAGTACTTC; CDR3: CASSQIRGFSLQYF
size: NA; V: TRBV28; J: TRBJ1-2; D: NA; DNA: TGTGCCAGCAGTCTATCGGGATCCTCCTATGGCTACACCTTC; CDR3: CASSLSGSSYGYTF
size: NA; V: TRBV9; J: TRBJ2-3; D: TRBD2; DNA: TGTGCCAGCAGCGTAAAACCTAGCGGTAGAGATACGCAGTATTTT; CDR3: CASSVKPSGRDTQYF
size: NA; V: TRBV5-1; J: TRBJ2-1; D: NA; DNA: TGCGCCAGCAGCGGGTCAGGTAGCTCCTACAATGAGCAGTTCTTC; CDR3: CASSGSGSSYNEQFF
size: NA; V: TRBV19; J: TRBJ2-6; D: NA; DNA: TGTGCCAGTAGTGCGGGCTCATCTGGGGCCAACGTCCTGACTTTC; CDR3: CASSAGSSGANVLTF
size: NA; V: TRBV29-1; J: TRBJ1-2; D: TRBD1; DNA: TGCAGCGTTGTGACAGGGGGCGCGGACTATGGCTACACCTTC; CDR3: CSVVTGGADYGYTF
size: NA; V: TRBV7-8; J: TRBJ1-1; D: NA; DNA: TGTGCCAGCAGCTTAGAGTTTGGGAGCACTGAAGCTTTCTTT; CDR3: CASSLEFGSTEAFF
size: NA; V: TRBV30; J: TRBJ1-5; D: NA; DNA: TGTGCCTGGGGTACAGGGTTGGGTCAGCCCCAGCATTTT; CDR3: CAWGTGLGQPQHF